These 27 T cell receptor beta chains were sequenced from one sample in a study of T cells in Graves' hyperthyroidism and ophthalmopathy. Amplified TCR beta CDR3 regions derived from RNA transcripts. The HTBI set primed first-round TCR CDR3 RT-PCR. Each CDR3 protein is one row after TCRdb ran MiXCR on the multiplex PCR reads. The sample holds more than 350,000 distinct CDR3 sequences; roughly 15% are singletons and the top ten take about a third. Sequenced: blood. The receptors originated from a woman in her 30s with Graves' hyperthyroidism that later progressed to Graves' ophthalmopathy.

In this sample, this clonotype turned up a few times. V is TRBV5-1 and J is TRBJ2-3; TRBD2 aligns across 11 bases. Germline-derived CDR1 and CDR2 are SGHRS and YFSETQ. This CDR3 comprises 15 residues. V was clipped by 4 bases and J by 5 bases; unmatched bases: 6. The CDR3 DNA reads as TGCGCCAGCAGCGTCGGGACTAGCGGTGTAGATACGCAGTATTTT. Its translation: CASSVGTSGVDTQYF. The whole variable domain, remainder taken from reference TRBV5-1 and TRBJ2-3, is KAGVTQTPRYLIKTRGQQVTLSCSPISGHRSVSWYQQTPGQGLQFLFEYFSETQRNKGNFPGRFSGRQFSNSRSEMNVSTLELGDSALYLCASSVGTSGVDTQYFGPGTRLTVL.

This clonotype was counted a few times. V gene TRBV6-1 combines with J gene TRBJ1-5; a weak D match, TRBD1 (6 bases). CDR1 and CDR2 from the germline V gene are MNHNS and SASEGT. With 0 bases removed from V and 11 bases from J, the gap between germline ends came to 17 bases. This CDR3 spans 15 amino acids. The CDR3 region is CASSEAVGARESQHF. For the CDR3, the DNA is TGTGCCAGCAGTGAAGCGGTGGGGGCCCGCGAGTCCCAGCATTTT.

This clonotype was counted at least ten times. The genes are TRBV28 and TRBJ1-5, with no clear D. V was pared by 1 base and J by 4 bases, with 8 bases between. Germline assignment: CDR1 MDHEN and CDR2 SYDVKM. The CDR3 totals 14 residues. The CDR3 here is CASSLFGSNQPQHF. In DNA, the CDR3 is TGTGCCAGCAGTTTATTCGGGAGTAATCAGCCCCAGCATTTT.

The chain employs TRBV5-4 and TRBJ2-6; no definite D call. There are 15 residues in the CDR3. V was cut by 6 bases and J by 1 base, with 11 bases left in between. Germline V CDR1 and CDR2: SGHNT, YYREEE (reference sequence). This CDR3 reads CASTSRKSGANVLTF. CDR3 nucleotides: TGTGCCAGCACCTCGCGCAAATCTGGGGCCAACGTCCTGACTTTC.

In its sample, this clonotype was seen many times. This sequence joins TRBV28 and TRBJ1-3; a possible D gene is TRBD1 (6 bases). V lost 2 bases and J lost 2, with 7 bases in between. The germline V gene has CDR1 MDHEN and CDR2 SYDVKM. This CDR3 is built from 14 residues. The CDR3, as DNA: TGTGCCAGCAGTTTAGGGGGCACTGGAAACACCATATATTTT. Protein sequence: CASSLGGTGNTIYF.

The chain is built from TRBV19 and TRBJ2-7; 9 bases agree with TRBD1. The V and J ends lost 5 bases and 6 bases, in that order; junction bases with no gene match: 8. CDR3 length: 14 residues. Germline values: CDR1 LNHDA, CDR2 SQIVND (reference sequence). CDR3 DNA: TGTGCCAGTAGTGAAGGACAGGGGCTTGGCGAGCAGTACTTC. Its translation is CASSEGQGLGEQYF.

This clonotype was counted many times. The chain carries TRBV2 and TRBJ1-1; D gene unclear. Germline CDR1 reads SNHLY; CDR2 reads FYNNEI. The CDR3 loop spans 15 amino acids. With 2 bases removed from V and 5 bases from J, the gap between germline ends came to 15 bases. CDR3 coding DNA: TGTGCCAGCAGTGAATGGCCCTCGACGGGGACTGAAGCTTTCTTT. Translation: CASSEWPSTGTEAFF.

The J gene is TRBJ2-1, the V gene TRBV7-9, with 10 positions matching TRBD1. CDR3 length: 16 residues. V dropped 5 bases and J dropped 6; count of bases not matched to a gene: 10. CDR1 and CDR2 (germline): SEHNR, FQNEAQ (reference sequence). CDR3 residues: CASSTRQGARSNEQFF. The CDR3 DNA follows: TGTGCCAGCAGCACCCGACAGGGGGCGAGATCCAATGAGCAGTTCTTC. Filled out from reference TRBV7-9 and TRBJ2-1, the complete variable domain reads DTGVSQNPRHKITKRGQNVTFRCDPISEHNRLYWYRQTLGQGPEFLTYFQNEAQLEKSRLLSDRFSAERPKGSFSTLEIQRTEQGDSAMYLCASSTRQGARSNEQFFGPGTRLTVL.

This clonotype came up many times. The genes are TRBV30 and TRBJ2-3; D may be TRBD2 (6 bases). V was trimmed by 0 bases and J by 2 bases, leaving 9 bases between them. Germline CDR1 reads GTSNPN; CDR2 reads SVGIG (reference sequence). This CDR3 is 14 amino acids long. The CDR3 is CAWSVGGITDTQYF. The CDR3 region has the DNA TGTGCCTGGAGTGTTGGCGGGATCACAGATACGCAGTATTTT.

This clonotype was counted at least ten times. The V and J genes are TRBV20-1 and TRBJ2-3; 10 positions agree with TRBD2. V lost 1 base to trimming and J lost 7 bases; unmatched junction nucleotides: 11. In germline, CDR1 is DFQATT, CDR2 SNEGSKA (reference sequence). The CDR3 has 16 residues. The DNA for the CDR3 is TGCAGTGCTAGAGCGCGGCTAGCGGGAGTTCTTAATACGCAGTATTTT. Its protein is CSARARLAGVLNTQYF.

This clonotype was picked up many times. This rearrangement joins TRBV10-1 to TRBJ1-2; no clear D gene. V dropped 3 bases and J dropped 5 bases, with 7 bases sitting between them. The CDR3 is 12 residues long. Germline-derived CDR1 and CDR2 are WNHNN and SYGVQD (reference sequence). The CDR3 protein is CASSDSTYGYTF. The CDR3 DNA reads TGCGCCAGCAGTGACAGTACTTATGGCTACACCTTC.

This clonotype was found many times. The chain employs TRBV12-3 or TRBV12-4 and TRBJ1-2; D might be TRBD1 (5 bases). The CDR3 is 15 amino acids. V lost 2 bases, J lost 0 bases, and 10 bases lay in between. The CDR3 reads CASSLTGGANYGYTF. The CDR3 bases are TGTGCCAGCAGTTTAACGGGGGGAGCTAACTATGGCTACACCTTC.

This clonotype showed up many times. The chain couples TRBV2 to TRBJ2-2; D is perhaps TRBD1 or TRBD2 (5 bases each). The CDR3 runs to 12 residues. CDR1 is SNHLY, CDR2 FYNNEI, per germline. V lost 6 bases to trimming and J lost 7 bases, with 9 bases between them. The CDR3 sequence is CASRGVIGELFF. DNA of the CDR3: TGTGCCAGCAGGGGGGTAATCGGGGAGCTGTTTTTT.

This clonotype was observed at least ten times. The V and J genes are TRBV2 and TRBJ2-3; D may be TRBD1 (8 bases). Trimming removed 4 bases from V and 10 bases from J, with 21 bases in between. Germline V lookup: CDR1 SNHLY, CDR2 FYNNEI. This CDR3 has 15 residues. CDR3 loop: CASSGTGRLRGAQYF. The CDR3 bases are TGTGCCAGCAGTGGGACAGGGCGGCTCCGGGGGGCGCAGTATTTT.

This clonotype occurred a few times. The V and J genes are TRBV7-9 and TRBJ1-1; D gene uncertain. The ends were cut back, 5 bases at V and 4 bases at J, with 8 bases in the middle. Germline V gives CDR1 SEHNR, CDR2 FQNEAQ (reference sequence). This CDR3 has 12 residues. CDR3 nucleotide sequence: TGTGCCAGCAGCCCAGCGGCCACTGAAGCTTTCTTT. Its protein is CASSPAATEAFF.

This clonotype was picked up many times. The V and J genes are TRBV20-1 and TRBJ2-3; weak D call: TRBD1 (6 bases). Trimming removed 1 base at V and 8 bases at J, with 19 bases between. CDR3 size: 15 residues. The germline V gene has CDR1 DFQATT and CDR2 SNEGSKA (reference sequence). Here the CDR3 DNA reads TGCAGTGCTAGAGGGCAGGGGTCCTTTGCAGTTACGCAGTATTTT. Encoded protein: CSARGQGSFAVTQYF.

This clonotype was picked up many times. V gene TRBV5-6 combines with J gene TRBJ1-6; 8 positions match TRBD1. This CDR3 region has 18 residues. V dropped 3 bases and J dropped 10; count of bases not matched to a gene: 18. From germline, CDR1 is SGHDT and CDR2 YYEEEE. Written as DNA, the CDR3 is TGTGCCAGCAGCTCAGACCTGGACAGGGCGTGGGGGCGATCACCCCTCCACTTT. It encodes CASSSDLDRAWGRSPLHF.

This clonotype was counted at least ten times. The chain links TRBV30 to TRBJ2-3; maybe TRBD2 (6 bases). The CDR3 sequence is 12 residues long. The V end was cut by 4 bases, the J end by 8 bases, with 13 bases between. CDR1 is GTSNPN and CDR2 is SVGIG in the germline V gene (reference sequence). The CDR3 sequence: CAWNPSGVTQYF. The CDR3 nucleotides are TGTGCCTGGAACCCATCGGGGGTTACGCAGTATTTT.

This clonotype was picked up many times. This chain connects TRBV6-1 to TRBJ2-3, with D perhaps given as TRBD1 or TRBD2 (5 bases each). Germline V gene lookup returns CDR1 MNHNS and CDR2 SASEGT. This CDR3 has 13 amino acids. The V and J ends lost 7 bases and 5 bases respectively, with 13 bases between them. CDR3 region: CASIGALGDTQYF. The CDR3, as DNA: TGTGCCAGCATCGGGGCCTTAGGAGATACGCAGTATTTT.

This clonotype appeared many times. The rearrangement uses TRBV18 and TRBJ2-1; D unresolved. The CDR3 runs 14 residues. The ends were cut back, 2 bases at V and 3 bases at J, with 8 bases in the middle. Germline CDR1 is KGHSH and CDR2 is LQKENI. Here the CDR3 DNA reads TGTGCCAGCTCACCATACTCGAACTACAATGAGCAGTTCTTC. It is translated as CASSPYSNYNEQFF. The variable domain in full, with the rest retrieved from reference TRBV18 and TRBJ2-1, is NAGVMQNPRHLVRRRGQEARLRCSPMKGHSHVYWYRQLPEEGLKFMVYLQKENIIDESGMPKERFSAEFPKEGPSILRIQQVVRGDSAAYFCASSPYSNYNEQFFGPGTRLTVL.

This clonotype was recorded at least ten times. This chain connects TRBV24-1 to TRBJ2-3, with D possibly being TRBD1 (5 bases). The germline gives CDR1 KGHDR, CDR2 SFDVKD. The CDR3 contains 15 residues. V lost 3 bases, J lost 2 bases, and 11 bases lay in between. The CDR3 nucleotides read TGTGCCACCAGTGATAGGGGCATTTCCACAGATACGCAGTATTTT. It is translated as CATSDRGISTDTQYF.

A note on this clonotype: A much bigger clone sits one base away, suggesting this may be a read error. The gene calls are TRBV12-3 or TRBV12-4 and TRBJ1-2; D is possibly TRBD1 (5 bases). The CDR3 consists of 12 residues. Trimming stripped 6 bases from V and 5 bases from J, with 10 bases between. The CDR3 protein is CASSKTDYGYTF. CDR3 in DNA: TGTGCCAGCAGCAAGACAGATTATGGCTACACCTTC.

Many counts were recorded for this clonotype. This sequence joins TRBV6-1 and TRBJ2-7, with a possible D match to TRBD2 (6 bases). The germline CDR1 and CDR2 sequences are MNHNS and SASEGT. This CDR3 region has 15 residues. The V end lost 6 bases, the J end lost 0 bases, and 15 bases lay between the germline ends. CDR3 in DNA: TGTGCCAGCAGAAAGACAGAGGAGGGCTCCTACGAGCAGTACTTC. Protein product: CASRKTEEGSYEQYF.

This clonotype was counted many times. The chain joins TRBV6-1 to TRBJ1-2; no firm D call. This CDR3 spans 13 amino acids. V lost 6 bases, J lost 2 bases, and 10 bases lay in between. The germline CDR1 and CDR2 sequences are MNHNS and SASEGT. The CDR3 nucleotides read TGTGCCAGCAGATCCGACCGAAACTATGGCTACACCTTC. This gives the protein CASRSDRNYGYTF.

Many counts were recorded for this clonotype. The J gene is TRBJ1-6, the V gene TRBV7-2; no definite D call. V gave up 3 bases and J gave up 0 bases, with 6 bases separating them. The CDR3 is 15 amino acids. Germline V gives CDR1 SGHTA, CDR2 FQGNSA. CDR3 DNA sequence: TGTGCCAGCAGCTTCATGAGCTCCTATAATTCACCCCTCCACTTT. Protein product: CASSFMSSYNSPLHF.

Here the CDR3 reads CSPLTSPSDADTQYF. The DNA of the CDR3 is TGCAGCCCCCTCACCTCTCCTTCCGATGCAGATACGCAGTATTTT. V and J are TRBV20-1 and TRBJ2-3; no reliable D call. This CDR3 comprises 15 residues. The germline V gene encodes CDR1 DFQATT and CDR2 SNEGSKA (reference sequence).

This clonotype appeared a few times. CDR3 in amino acids: CASSPAGGGQSEQYF. The DNA of the CDR3 is TGTGCCAGCAGCCCAGCCGGGGGGGGTCAAAGCGAGCAGTACTTC. V gene TRBV28 combines with J gene TRBJ2-7; 8 bases fit TRBD2. The germline V gene encodes CDR1 MDHEN and CDR2 SYDVKM. The CDR3 contains 15 residues. The ends lost 6 bases at V and 6 bases at J; junction bases unmatched: 13. Filled out from reference TRBV28 and TRBJ2-7, the complete variable domain reads DVKVTQSSRYLVKRTGEKVFLECVQDMDHENMFWYRQDPGLGLRLIYFSYDVKMKEKGDIPEGYSVSREKKERFSLILESASTNQTSMYLCASSPAGGGQSEQYFGPGTRLTVT.